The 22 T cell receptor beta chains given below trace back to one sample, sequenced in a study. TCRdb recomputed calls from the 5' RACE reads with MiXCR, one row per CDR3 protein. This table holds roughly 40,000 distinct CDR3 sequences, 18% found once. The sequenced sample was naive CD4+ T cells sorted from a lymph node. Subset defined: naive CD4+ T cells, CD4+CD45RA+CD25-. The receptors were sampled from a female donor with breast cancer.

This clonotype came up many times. The CDR3 region has the DNA TGTGCCAGCAGTTTCACAGGGGCCCTCTATGGCTACACCTTC. This encodes CASSFTGALYGYTF. The rearrangement links TRBV27 to TRBJ1-2, with 7 bases identical to TRBD1. This CDR3 has 14 amino acids. Germline-derived CDR1 and CDR2 are MNHEY and SMNVEV (reference sequence). The V segment lost 3 bases and the J segment 4 bases; nucleotides outside the gene matches: 5.

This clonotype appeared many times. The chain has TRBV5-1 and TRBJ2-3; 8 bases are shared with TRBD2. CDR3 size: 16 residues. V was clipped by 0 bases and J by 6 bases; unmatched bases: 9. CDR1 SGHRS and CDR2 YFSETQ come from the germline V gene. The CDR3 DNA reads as TGCGCCAGCAGCTTGGGCCAGCGGGGGTTCTCGGATACGCAGTATTTT. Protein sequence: CASSLGQRGFSDTQYF.

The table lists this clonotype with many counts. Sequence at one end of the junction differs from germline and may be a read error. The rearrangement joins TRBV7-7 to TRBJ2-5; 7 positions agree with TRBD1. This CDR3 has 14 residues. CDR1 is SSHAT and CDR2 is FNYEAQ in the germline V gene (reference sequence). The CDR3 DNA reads TGTGCTAGCAGCATAGGACAGGACGGAGAGACCCAGTACTTC. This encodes CASSIGQDGETQYF. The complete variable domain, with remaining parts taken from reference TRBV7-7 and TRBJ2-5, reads GAGVSQSPRYKVTKRGQDVTLRCDPISSHATLYWYQQALGQGPEFLTYFNYEAQPDKSGLPSDRFSAERPEGSISTLTIQRTEQRDSAMYRCASSIGQDGETQYFGPGTRLLVL.

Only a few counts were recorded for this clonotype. DNA for the CDR3: TGTGCCAGCAGTGAAGTCGGAGTAGAGACCCAGTACTTC. It specifies CASSEVGVETQYF. This chain connects TRBV6-1 to TRBJ2-5; D is unresolved. Trimming took off 1 base at V and 4 bases at J, with 7 bases between the two ends. Germline CDR1 reads MNHNS; CDR2 reads SASEGT. CDR3 size: 13 residues.

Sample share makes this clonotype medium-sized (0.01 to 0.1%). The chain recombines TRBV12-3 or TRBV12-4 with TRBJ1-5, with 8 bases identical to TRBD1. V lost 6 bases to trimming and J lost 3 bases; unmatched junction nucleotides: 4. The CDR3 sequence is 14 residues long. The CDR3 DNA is TGTGCCAGCAGCGGGACAGGTAACAATCAGCCCCAGCATTTT. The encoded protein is CASSGTGNNQPQHF.

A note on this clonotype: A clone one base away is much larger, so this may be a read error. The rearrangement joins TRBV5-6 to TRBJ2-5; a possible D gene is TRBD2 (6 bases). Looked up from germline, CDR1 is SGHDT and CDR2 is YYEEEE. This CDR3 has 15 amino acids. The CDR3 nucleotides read TGTACCAGCAGCTTGGCGGGGACTGGGTGGGAGACCCAGTACTTC. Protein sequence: CTSSLAGTGWETQYF.

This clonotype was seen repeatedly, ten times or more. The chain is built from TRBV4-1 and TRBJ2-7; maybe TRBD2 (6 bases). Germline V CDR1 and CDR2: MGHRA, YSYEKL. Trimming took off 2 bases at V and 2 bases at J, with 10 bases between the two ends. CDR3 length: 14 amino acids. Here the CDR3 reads CASSQLGEAYEQYF. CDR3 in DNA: TGCGCCAGCAGCCAATTAGGGGAGGCCTACGAGCAGTACTTC.

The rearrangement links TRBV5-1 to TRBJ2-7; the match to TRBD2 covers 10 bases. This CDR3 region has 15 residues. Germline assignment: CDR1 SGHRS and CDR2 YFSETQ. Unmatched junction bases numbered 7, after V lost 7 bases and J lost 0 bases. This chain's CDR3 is CASSPGTSASYEQYF. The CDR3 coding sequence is TGCGCCAGCTCACCCGGGACTAGCGCCTCCTACGAGCAGTACTTC.

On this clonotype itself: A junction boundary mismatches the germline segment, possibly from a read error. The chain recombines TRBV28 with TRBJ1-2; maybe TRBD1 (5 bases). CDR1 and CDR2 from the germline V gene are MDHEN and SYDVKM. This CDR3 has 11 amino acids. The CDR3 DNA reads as TGTGCCACCGAACGCTGGGACGGCTACGCCTTC. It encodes CATERWDGYAF.

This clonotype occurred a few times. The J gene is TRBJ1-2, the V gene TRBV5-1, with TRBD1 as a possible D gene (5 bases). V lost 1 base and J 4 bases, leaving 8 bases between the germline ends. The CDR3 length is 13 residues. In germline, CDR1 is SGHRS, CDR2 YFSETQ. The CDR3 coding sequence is TGCGCCAGCAGCTTGCAGGGCCGCTATGGCTACACCTTC. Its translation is CASSLQGRYGYTF.

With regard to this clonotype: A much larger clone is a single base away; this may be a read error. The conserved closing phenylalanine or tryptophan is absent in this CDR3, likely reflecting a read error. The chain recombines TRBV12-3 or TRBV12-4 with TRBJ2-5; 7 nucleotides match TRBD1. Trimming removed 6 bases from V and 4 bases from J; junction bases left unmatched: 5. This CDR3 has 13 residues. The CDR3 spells CASRETGRETQYI. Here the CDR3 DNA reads TGTGCCAGCAGGGAGACAGGGAGAGAGACCCAGTACATC.

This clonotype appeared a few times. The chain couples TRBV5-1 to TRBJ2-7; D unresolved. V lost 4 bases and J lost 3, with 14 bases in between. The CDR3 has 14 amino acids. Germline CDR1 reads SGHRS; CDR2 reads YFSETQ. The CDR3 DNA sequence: TGCGCCAGCAGCACCGACCACGCGAACTACGAGCAGTACTTC. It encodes CASSTDHANYEQYF. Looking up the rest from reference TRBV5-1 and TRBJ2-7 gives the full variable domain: KAGVTQTPRYLIKTRGQQVTLSCSPISGHRSVSWYQQTPGQGLQFLFEYFSETQRNKGNFPGRFSGRQFSNSRSEMNVSTLELGDSALYLCASSTDHANYEQYFGPGTRLTVT.

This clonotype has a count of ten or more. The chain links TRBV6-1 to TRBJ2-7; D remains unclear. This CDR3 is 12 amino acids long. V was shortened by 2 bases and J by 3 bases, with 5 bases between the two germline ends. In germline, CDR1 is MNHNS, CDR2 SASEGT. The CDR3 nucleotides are TGTGCCAGCAGTGAATTGGGCTACGAGCAGTACTTC. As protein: CASSELGYEQYF.

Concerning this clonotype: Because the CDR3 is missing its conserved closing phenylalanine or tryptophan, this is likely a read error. CDR3 protein: CASSPQLSGRAGGETQYV. The CDR3 DNA is TGCGCCAGCAGCCCGCAGCTTAGCGGGAGGGCCGGGGGTGAGACCCAGTACGTC. This chain joins TRBV5-1 and TRBJ2-1; TRBD2 agrees at 11 bases. The J call could be wrong; TRBJ2-5 is a better fit for the DNA end. Germline values: CDR1 SGHRS, CDR2 YFSETQ. The CDR3 runs 18 residues.

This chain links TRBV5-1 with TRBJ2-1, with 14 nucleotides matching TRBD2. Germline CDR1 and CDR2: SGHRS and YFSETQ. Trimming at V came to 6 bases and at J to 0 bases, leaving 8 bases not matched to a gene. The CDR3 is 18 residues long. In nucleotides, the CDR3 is TGCGCCAGCAACTTACGACTAGCGGGAGGGGACTCCTACAATGAGCAGTTCTTC. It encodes CASNLRLAGGDSYNEQFF. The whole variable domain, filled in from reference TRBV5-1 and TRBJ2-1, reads KAGVTQTPRYLIKTRGQQVTLSCSPISGHRSVSWYQQTPGQGLQFLFEYFSETQRNKGNFPGRFSGRQFSNSRSEMNVSTLELGDSALYLCASNLRLAGGDSYNEQFFGPGTRLTVL.

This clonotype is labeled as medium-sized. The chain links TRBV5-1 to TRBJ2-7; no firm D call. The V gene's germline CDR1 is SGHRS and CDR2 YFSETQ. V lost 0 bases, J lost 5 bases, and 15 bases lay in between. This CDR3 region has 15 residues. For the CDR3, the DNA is TGCGCCAGCAGCTTGGAGTTCCGACGGCATGACGAGCAGTACTTC. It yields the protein CASSLEFRRHDEQYF.

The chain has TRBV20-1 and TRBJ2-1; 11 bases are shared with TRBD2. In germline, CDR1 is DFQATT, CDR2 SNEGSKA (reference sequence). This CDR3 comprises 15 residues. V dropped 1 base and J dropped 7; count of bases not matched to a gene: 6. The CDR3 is CSARVLAGVLNEQFF. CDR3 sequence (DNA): TGCAGTGCTAGAGTACTAGCGGGAGTCCTGAATGAGCAGTTCTTC.

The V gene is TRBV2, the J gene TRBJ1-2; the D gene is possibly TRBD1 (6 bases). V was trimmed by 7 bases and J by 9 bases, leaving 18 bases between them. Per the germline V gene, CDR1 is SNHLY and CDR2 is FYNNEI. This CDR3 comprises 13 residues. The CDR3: CASTGSPQGRYTF. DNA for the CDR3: TGTGCCAGCACGGGGTCCCCCCAGGGGCGCTACACCTTC.

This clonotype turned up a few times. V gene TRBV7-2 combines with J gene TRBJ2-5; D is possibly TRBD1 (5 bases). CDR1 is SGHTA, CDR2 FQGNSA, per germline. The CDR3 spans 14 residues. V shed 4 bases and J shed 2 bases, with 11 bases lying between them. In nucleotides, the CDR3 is TGTGCCAGCAGCTCCCAGGGCCTACAAGAGACCCAGTACTTC. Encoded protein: CASSSQGLQETQYF.

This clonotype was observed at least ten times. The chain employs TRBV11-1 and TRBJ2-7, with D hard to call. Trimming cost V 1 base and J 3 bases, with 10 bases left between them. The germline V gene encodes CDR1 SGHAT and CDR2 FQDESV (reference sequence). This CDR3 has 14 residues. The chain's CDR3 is CASSLVGSSYEQYF. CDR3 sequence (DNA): TGTGCCAGCAGCTTAGTTGGCAGCAGCTACGAGCAGTACTTC.

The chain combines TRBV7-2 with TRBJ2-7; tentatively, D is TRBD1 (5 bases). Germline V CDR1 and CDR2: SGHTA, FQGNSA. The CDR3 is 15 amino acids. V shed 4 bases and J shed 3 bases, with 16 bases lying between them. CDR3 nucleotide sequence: TGTGCCAGCAGCTCGCCCGGACAAGCTTTCTACGAGCAGTACTTC. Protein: CASSSPGQAFYEQYF.

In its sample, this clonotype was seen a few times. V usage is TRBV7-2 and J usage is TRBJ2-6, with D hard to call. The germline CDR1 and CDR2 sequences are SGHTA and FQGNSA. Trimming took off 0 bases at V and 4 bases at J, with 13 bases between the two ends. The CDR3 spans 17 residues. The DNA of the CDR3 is TGTGCCAGCAGCTTAGCGCCCAGGTCGAGGGGGGCCAACGTCCTGACTTTC. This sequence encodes CASSLAPRSRGANVLTF. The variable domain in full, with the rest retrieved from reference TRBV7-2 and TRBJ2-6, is GAGVSQSPSNKVTEKGKDVELRCDPISGHTALYWYRQSLGQGLEFLIYFQGNSAPDKSGLPSDRFSAERTGGSVSTLTIQRTQQEDSAVYLCASSLAPRSRGANVLTFGAGSRLTVL.